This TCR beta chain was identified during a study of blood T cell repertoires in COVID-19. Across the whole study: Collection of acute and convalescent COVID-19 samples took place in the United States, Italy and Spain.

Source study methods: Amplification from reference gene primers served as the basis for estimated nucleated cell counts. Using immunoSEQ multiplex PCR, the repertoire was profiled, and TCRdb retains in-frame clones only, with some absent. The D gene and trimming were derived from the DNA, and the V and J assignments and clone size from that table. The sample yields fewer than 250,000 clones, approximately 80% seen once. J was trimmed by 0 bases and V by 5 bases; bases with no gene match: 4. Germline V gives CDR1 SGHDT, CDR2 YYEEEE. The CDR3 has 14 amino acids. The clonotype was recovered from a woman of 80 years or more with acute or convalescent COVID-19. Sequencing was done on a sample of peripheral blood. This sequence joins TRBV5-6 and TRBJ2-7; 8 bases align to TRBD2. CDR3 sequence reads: CASRSGTSSYEQYF. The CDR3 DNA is TGTGCCAGCAGATCCGGGACTAGCTCCTACGAGCAGTACTTC.